This T cell receptor (beta chain) is from a study of graft-versus-host responses after intestinal transplantation (dated by TCRdb to about 2021). With regard to the full study: Multivisceral, liver-intestinal, or isolated intestinal transplants were received by the recipients. Donor T cell macrochimerism was defined as a peak of at least 4% donor T cells among recipient peripheral blood mononuclear cells. Rather than going through the commercial service, samples from three later patients were sequenced in-house on an Illumina MiSeq and processed with MiXCR. Every recipient was given anti-thymocyte globulin induction, followed by approximately 3 years of maintenance tacrolimus and steroids. To identify alloreactive clones, pre-transplant mixed lymphocyte reaction products were sequenced and then compared with unstimulated pre-transplant donor and recipient T cells. Graft-versus-host and host-versus-graft alloreactive T cell clones were tracked in the graft, circulation and bone marrow after intestinal transplantation using bulk TCR-beta CDR3 sequencing. The cohort enrolled 20 to 25 intestinal transplant recipients, one of whom was a retransplant, and 3 patients without pretransplant specimens were excluded. Points the paper makes about the study in general: Patients with donor T cell macrochimerism had high GvH to HvG T cell clonal ratios in their allografts. GvH clones were detected in recipient bone marrow, and some of these GvH clones were observed earlier in ileal mucosa or blood, consistent with an intestinal mucosal origin. Early after transplant, declines in HvG clones were associated with peak levels of circulating GvH clones. Conclusions were limited by the relatively low number and heterogeneity of intestinal transplant patients.

Details on this clone: It has no much larger one-base neighbor in the sample; base qualities were not kept.

Sample time point, as interpreted from the label and publication: cells obtained before transplantation from donor or recipient. In the mixed lymphocyte reactions, roughly 200,000 CFSE-labeled pre-transplant responders were plated with roughly 200,000 irradiated violet-dye-labeled stimulators and cultured for more than five days. After the mixed lymphocyte reaction, proliferating CD3+CD4+CFSE-low and CD3+CD8+CFSE-low responder cells were FACS-sorted on a BD Influx sorter. Library method: the immunoSEQ multiplex PCR assay. For most patients, genomic DNA was isolated with the Qiagen DNeasy Blood and Tissue Kit and sent frozen to Adaptive Biotechnologies for TCR sequencing. For most patients, high-throughput TCR-beta CDR3 sequencing of genomic DNA was performed by Adaptive Biotechnologies. For the original study's pipeline: Adaptive's ImmunoSEQ software supplied the TCR sequencing data for 15 to 20 patients, while MiXCR and VDJtools were used to process a few other patients. To correct CD4 versus CD8 sorting errors, sequences present in both subsets at a frequency ratio below 5:1 were removed. CDR3 nucleotide sequences shared by donor and recipient were removed because the origin of these sequences could not be assigned. Alloreactive clones required at least 2-fold expansion over unstimulated cells and minimum CFSE-low frequency of 0.002% (template counts) or 0.001% (read counts). Mappable clones were those detected in sequenced pre-transplant spleen, lymph node, or MLR CFSE-low populations of the donor or recipient. The cumulative frequency of alloreactive clones was calculated as a percentage of all sequences, weighted by copy number. Here the immuneACCESS table is served through TCRdb, limited to in-frame sequences with V and J called. Missing clones are a known gap in these copies; in checked studies unresolved V genes cover under half, and the rest lacks a known reason. V, J and clone size are those of that table, while D and trimming were read from the DNA. This sample comprises 14,000 or so clones, roughly two fifths of them detected only once. Of the sample, roughly 15% falls within the top ten clones.

CDR1 and CDR2, looked up from the germline V gene, are SGHRS and YFSETQ. V drops 2 bases and J drops 8 bases, leaving 8 bases in between. The CDR3 goes from the cysteine to the phenylalanine over 12 residues. The read is trimmed to its CDR3 DNA, 36 bases read in frame from base 1. The source material was alloreactive CD8+ T cells from a mixed lymphocyte reaction culture, sampled before intestinal transplant. The meaning of the sample's cell subset or site label: CFSE-low proliferating T cells sorted from approximately 6-day pre-transplant mixed lymphocyte reaction (GvH or HvG direction). The chain employs TRBV5-1 and TRBJ2-1; matching of 5 bases hints at TRBD2 as the D gene. This clonotype originated in a human patient who received an intestinal transplant. The nucleotide sequence is TGCGCCAGCAGCTTCCGGGATGATGAGCAGTTCTTC. Its translation is CASSFRDDEQFF.